Below are 13 T cell receptor beta chains sequenced from a single sample in a study of identical twins. One entry per CDR3 protein results from TCRdb running MiXCR on the 5' RACE reads. The sample holds 690,000 or so distinct CDR3 sequences, 8.6% seen once. The same sample was also studied in work on yellow fever vaccine responses in identical twins.

Sequenced: PBMCs. These TCRs come from a woman aged 18 to 35 in good health.

The chain carries TRBV10-3 and TRBJ1-1; 8 bases agree with TRBD1. The V segment lost 6 bases and the J segment 2 bases; nucleotides outside the gene matches: 5. The V gene's germline CDR1 is ENHRY and CDR2 SYGVKD. The CDR3 runs to 14 residues. Here the CDR3 DNA reads TGTGCCATCAGCGACAGGGGAGGAAACACTGAAGCTTTCTTT. Translation: CAISDRGGNTEAFF.

In this sample, this clonotype turned up many times. The rearrangement joins TRBV10-3 to TRBJ2-7; no clear D. The ends were cut back, 2 bases at V and 0 bases at J, with 2 bases in the middle. This CDR3 region has 12 residues. Germline CDR1 is ENHRY and CDR2 is SYGVKD. CDR3 region: CAISEGSYEQYF. Written as DNA, the CDR3 is TGTGCCATCAGTGAGGGCTCCTACGAGCAGTACTTC.

The chain is built from TRBV27 and TRBJ2-5; D remains ambiguous. Trimming removed 5 bases at V and 3 bases at J, with 13 bases between. In germline, CDR1 is MNHEY, CDR2 SMNVEV (reference sequence). This CDR3 has 14 residues. CDR3 loop: CASSPLLTKETQYF. The CDR3 DNA follows: TGTGCCAGCAGTCCCCTGCTAACTAAAGAGACCCAGTACTTC.

This clonotype was detected only a few times. The chain is built from TRBV6-2 or TRBV6-3 and TRBJ2-5, with 8 positions matching TRBD1. This CDR3 has 16 amino acids. CDR1 is MNHEY, CDR2 SVGEGT, per germline. Germline trimming cut 6 bases from V and 5 bases from J; bases unmatched to any gene: 14. The CDR3 here is CASSPPPGQGEETQYF. The DNA of the CDR3 is TGTGCCAGCAGCCCCCCCCCTGGACAGGGCGAGGAGACCCAGTACTTC.

This clonotype was recorded at least ten times. The V and J genes are TRBV4-2 and TRBJ2-6; no firm D call. CDR3 size: 16 residues. In germline, CDR1 is LGHNA, CDR2 YNFKEQ. V dropped 4 bases and J dropped 0 bases, with 10 bases sitting between them. The CDR3 nucleotides are TGTGCCAGCAGCCTTAACGACCGCTCTGGGGCCAACGTCCTGACTTTC. This translates into CASSLNDRSGANVLTF.

This chain links TRBV13 with TRBJ2-7; D may be TRBD2 (6 bases). CDR3 length: 16 amino acids. V shed 4 bases and J shed 3 bases, with 19 bases lying between them. Germline CDR1 reads PRHDT; CDR2 reads FYEKMQ (reference sequence). CDR3 loop: CASSSRTTGESYEQYF. As DNA, the CDR3 is TGTGCCAGCAGCTCCCGGACTACCGGAGAAAGCTACGAGCAGTACTTC.

This clonotype was detected a few times. V usage is TRBV20-1 and J usage is TRBJ2-7, with 15 bases matching TRBD2. The CDR3 is made up of 17 amino acids. Germline V lookup: CDR1 DFQATT, CDR2 SNEGSKA (reference sequence). The ends lost 6 bases at V and 0 bases at J; junction bases unmatched: 9. The CDR3 nucleotides are TGCAGTGCAAACATCCCGGGACTAGCGGGGGGCTCCTACGAGCAGTACTTC. Its translation: CSANIPGLAGGSYEQYF.

This clonotype has a handful of counts. The chain links TRBV12-3 or TRBV12-4 to TRBJ2-1; maybe TRBD2 (6 bases). The CDR3 is 13 amino acids. Trimming removed 8 bases from V and 14 bases from J, with 22 bases in between. The CDR3 sequence: CASSPEMDYREFF. The DNA for the CDR3 is TGTGCCAGCTCTCCGGAGATGGACTATCGAGAGTTCTTC.

This chain joins TRBV28 and TRBJ1-5; no reliable D call. With 6 bases removed from V and 5 bases from J, the gap between germline ends came to 14 bases. The length of the CDR3 is 14 residues. From germline, CDR1 is MDHEN and CDR2 SYDVKM. The CDR3 region is CASSPPGTYQPQHF. CDR3 coding DNA: TGTGCCAGCAGCCCCCCCGGAACATATCAGCCCCAGCATTTT.

This chain connects TRBV4-2 to TRBJ2-7; TRBD2 might be the D (6 bases). The length of the CDR3 is 16 residues. V was shortened by 0 bases and J by 2 bases, with 14 bases between the two germline ends. Germline lookup yields CDR1 LGHNA and CDR2 YNFKEQ. The CDR3 DNA follows: TGTGCCAGCAGCCAAGATCTCTCTAGCGAACCCTACGAGCAGTACTTC. Protein product: CASSQDLSSEPYEQYF.

This clonotype has ten or more counts. Germline is not matched at one junction end, which may reflect a read error. This chain joins TRBV5-1 and TRBJ1-6; 9 positions match TRBD1. CDR1 is SGHRS and CDR2 is YFSETQ in the germline V gene. The CDR3 sequence is 14 residues long. The CDR3 sequence is CASSLDRGNSPLHF. CDR3 in DNA: TGTGCCAGCAGCTTGGACAGGGGTAATTCACCCCTCCACTTT.

The rearrangement links TRBV20-1 to TRBJ2-7; 10 bases are shared with TRBD2. The CDR3 has 14 residues. V lost 3 bases and J lost 3; bases outside the gene matches: 5. Germline V gene data show CDR1 as DFQATT and CDR2 as SNEGSKA (reference sequence). In nucleotides, the CDR3 is TGCAGTGCTAGTAGCGGGGGGCTCCTCTACGAGCAGTACTTC. Encoded protein: CSASSGGLLYEQYF.

This chain links TRBV7-6 with TRBJ2-7; no clear D. V dropped 5 bases and J dropped 3 bases, with 14 bases sitting between them. The CDR3 length is 14 residues. The germline V gene has CDR1 SGHVS and CDR2 FNYEAQ. CDR3 sequence (DNA): TGTGCCAGCAGCCCATCGTCGGGTAGCTACGAGCAGTACTTC. Protein: CASSPSSGSYEQYF.